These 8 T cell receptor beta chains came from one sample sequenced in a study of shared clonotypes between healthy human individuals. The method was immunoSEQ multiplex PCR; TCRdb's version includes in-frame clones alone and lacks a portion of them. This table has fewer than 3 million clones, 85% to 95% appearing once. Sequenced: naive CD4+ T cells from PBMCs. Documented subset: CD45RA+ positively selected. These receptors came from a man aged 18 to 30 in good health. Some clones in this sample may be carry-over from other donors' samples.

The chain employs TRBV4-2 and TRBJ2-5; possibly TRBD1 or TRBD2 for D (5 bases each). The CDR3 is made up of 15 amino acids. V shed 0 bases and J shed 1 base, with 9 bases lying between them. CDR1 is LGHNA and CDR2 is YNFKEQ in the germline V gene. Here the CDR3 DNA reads TGTGCCAGCAGCCAAGATAAGGGACGCCAAGAGACCCAGTACTTC. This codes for CASSQDKGRQETQYF.

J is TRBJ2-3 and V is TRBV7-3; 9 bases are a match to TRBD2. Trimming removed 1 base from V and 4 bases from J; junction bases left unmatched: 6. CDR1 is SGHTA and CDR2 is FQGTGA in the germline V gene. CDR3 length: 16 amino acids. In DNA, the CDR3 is TGTGCCAGCAGCTTAAAAGAAGCGGGAGGAGCAGATACGCAGTATTTT. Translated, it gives CASSLKEAGGADTQYF.

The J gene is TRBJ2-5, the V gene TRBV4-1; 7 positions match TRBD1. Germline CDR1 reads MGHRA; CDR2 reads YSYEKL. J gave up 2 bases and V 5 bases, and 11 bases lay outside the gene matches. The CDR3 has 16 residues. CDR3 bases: TGCGCCAGCAGCGCATACCGGGACAGATTACAAGAGACCCAGTACTTC. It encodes CASSAYRDRLQETQYF.

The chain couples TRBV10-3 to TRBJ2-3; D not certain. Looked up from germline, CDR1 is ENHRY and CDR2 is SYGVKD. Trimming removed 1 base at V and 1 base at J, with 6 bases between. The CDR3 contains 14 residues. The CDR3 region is CAISEFPGTDTQYF. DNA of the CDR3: TGTGCCATCAGTGAGTTTCCGGGCACAGATACGCAGTATTTT.

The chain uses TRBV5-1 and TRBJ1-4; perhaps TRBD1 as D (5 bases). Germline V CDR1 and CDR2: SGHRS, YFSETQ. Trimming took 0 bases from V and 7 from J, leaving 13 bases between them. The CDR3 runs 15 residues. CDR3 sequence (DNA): TGCGCCAGCAGCTTGGGGGGCAGGTCGGGTGAAAAACTGTTTTTT. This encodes CASSLGGRSGEKLFF.

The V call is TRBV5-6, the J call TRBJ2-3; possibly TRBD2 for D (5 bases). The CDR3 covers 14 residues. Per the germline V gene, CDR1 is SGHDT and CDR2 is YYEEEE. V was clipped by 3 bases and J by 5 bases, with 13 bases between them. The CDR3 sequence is CASSYGIRGDTQYF. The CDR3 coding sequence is TGTGCCAGCAGCTACGGGATTCGGGGAGATACGCAGTATTTT.

CDR3 loop: CASSGLNSPYSNQPQHF. The CDR3 DNA is TGCGCCAGCAGTGGACTTAACAGCCCTTATAGCAATCAGCCCCAGCATTTT. V and J are TRBV10-1 and TRBJ1-5; D ambiguous. The CDR3 contains 17 residues. Looked up from germline, CDR1 is WNHNN and CDR2 is SYGVQD (reference sequence). V was pared by 4 bases and J by 0 bases, with 16 bases between.

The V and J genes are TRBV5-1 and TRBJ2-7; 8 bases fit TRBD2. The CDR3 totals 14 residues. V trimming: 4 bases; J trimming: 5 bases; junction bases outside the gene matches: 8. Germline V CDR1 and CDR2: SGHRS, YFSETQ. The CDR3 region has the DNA TGCGCCAGCAGCATCACAGCGGGAGTGGACGAGCAGTACTTC. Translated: CASSITAGVDEQYF.